This T cell receptor (beta chain) was sequenced for a study of OX40 agonist ivuxolimab in advanced cancers. This table comes from immunoSEQ multiplex PCR, and its TCRdb copy is limited to in-frame clones, with some not included. The sample has 55,000 to 70,000 clones; around 85% are singletons. The CDR3 has 14 residues. CDR1 is SGHTA, CDR2 FQGNSA, per germline. V lost 7 bases to trimming and J lost 5 bases; unmatched junction nucleotides: 9. The gene calls are TRBV7-2 and TRBJ2-7; TRBD1 agrees at 9 bases. The sequence came from an adult with an advanced solid tumor such as melanoma, head and neck, liver or kidney cancer. This material consisted of CD4+ or CD8+ T cells sorted from blood, taken in a trial of the OX40 agonist ivuxolimab. The DNA of the CDR3 is TGTGCCAGCAACCGAGGGACAGGGTCCCACGAGCAGTACTTC. It yields the protein CASNRGTGSHEQYF.